Given below is one TCR beta chain in context. This sample is part of a study of human T cells and chemical hapten exposure. From the RACE reads, TCRdb called clonotypes with MiXCR, one entry per CDR3 protein. Of fewer than 500,000 distinct CDR3 sequences in the sample, around 4.8% were seen once. The V segment lost 3 bases and the J segment 4 bases; nucleotides outside the gene matches: 7. The CDR3 spans 16 residues. In germline, CDR1 is MDHEN, CDR2 SYDVKM. Indicated time point: patch test 1, 2 weeks after DPC sensitization. Treatment defined: therapeutic diphenylcyclopropenone sensitization with weekly scalp DPC.

The sample here was whole blood, taken in connection with sensitization to the hapten diphenylcyclopropenone (DPC). The receptor was isolated from a woman aged 45-59 years with alopecia areata. Some clones in this sample may be carry-over from other donors' samples. The V gene is TRBV28, the J gene TRBJ2-1, with 9 positions matching TRBD1. Written as DNA, the CDR3 is TGTGCCAGCAGTTTGCTAGGACAGGGGCGGTACAATGAGCAGTTCTTC. This sequence encodes CASSLLGQGRYNEQFF.